This TCR beta chain was captured in a study of identical twins. TCRdb re-called the 5' RACE reads through MiXCR, storing one row per CDR3 protein. Among 1.5 million to 2 million distinct CDR3 sequences listed, less than 40% were seen once. About this clonotype: What it binds is unknown.

Study-level findings and limits: Within beta out-of-frame sequences, the excess sharing observed between twins was weaker. Compared with unrelated sharing, twin-shared out-of-frame alpha sequences had more low-probability sequences. Models underestimated TCR alpha sharing (out-of-frame) in monozygotic twins.

The TCR originated in a newborn girl in good health. Material for sequencing was cord blood.

The CDR3 DNA reads as TGCGCCAGCAGTGAGGGGGTTGCCTACGAGCAGTACTTC. Protein sequence: CASSEGVAYEQYF. V gene TRBV10-2 combines with J gene TRBJ2-7; D gene uncertain. Germline V gives CDR1 WSHSY, CDR2 SAAADI. V lost 2 bases to trimming and J lost 2 bases, with 7 bases between them. The CDR3 runs to 13 residues.